The 21 T cell receptor beta chains given below trace back to one sample, sequenced in a study of shared clonotypes between healthy human individuals. Some clones are missing from TCRdb's copy, which holds only in-frame ones; the method was immunoSEQ multiplex PCR. The sample shows roughly 2 million clones, 85% to 95% of them seen only once. Terminally differentiated effector memory CD45RA+ cells were excluded by CCR7 positive selection of CD45RO-negative cells. Sequenced sample: naive CD8+ T cells sorted from blood. These receptors originate from a man in his late teens or twenties in good health.

The chain recombines TRBV30 with TRBJ2-1, with D possibly being TRBD1 or TRBD2 (6 bases each). Trimming shortened V by 3 bases and J by 2 bases, and 11 bases separated the two germline ends. The CDR3 is 14 residues long. Germline assignment: CDR1 GTSNPN and CDR2 SVGIG (reference sequence). CDR3 loop: CAWRGRGPYNEQFF. In DNA, the CDR3 is TGTGCCTGGAGAGGTCGGGGGCCCTACAATGAGCAGTTCTTC.

The V and J genes are TRBV4-3 and TRBJ2-1, with TRBD2 identical over 11 bases. The CDR3 runs to 20 residues. J lost 0 bases, V lost 3 bases, and 13 bases had no gene match. CDR1 LGHNA and CDR2 YSLEER come from the germline V gene. CDR3 coding DNA: TGCGCCAGCAGCCATGGCCCGGGTAGCGGGAGGGAAAGCTCCTACAATGAGCAGTTCTTC. Protein sequence: CASSHGPGSGRESSYNEQFF.

The chain links TRBV5-1 to TRBJ1-1; a possible D gene is TRBD1 (5 bases). The CDR3 sequence is 15 residues long. V lost 0 bases and J lost 6, with 15 bases in between. Germline CDR1 is SGHRS and CDR2 is YFSETQ. This CDR3 reads CASSLAEGIDAEAFF. As DNA, the CDR3 is TGCGCCAGCAGCTTGGCCGAGGGGATCGACGCTGAAGCTTTCTTT.

V gene TRBV4-2 combines with J gene TRBJ1-2; D not resolved. This CDR3 comprises 13 residues. Trimming shortened V by 1 base and J by 4 bases, and 7 bases separated the two germline ends. The V gene's germline CDR1 is LGHNA and CDR2 YNFKEQ. The CDR3 loop is CASSQALFYGYTF. The DNA for the CDR3 is TGTGCCAGCAGCCAAGCCTTGTTCTATGGCTACACCTTC.

The chain links TRBV13 to TRBJ2-7; 7 nucleotides agree with TRBD1. The CDR3 is made up of 15 amino acids. Germline V gene sequence: CDR1 PRHDT, CDR2 FYEKMQ (reference sequence). V was pared by 5 bases and J by 2 bases, with 9 bases of the junction left unmatched. The CDR3 DNA is TGTGCCAGCAGCCCACCGGGACAGCCTCCCTACGAGCAGTACTTC. Its translation is CASSPPGQPPYEQYF.

CDR3: CASSPGPGEGSYEQYF. CDR3 coding DNA: TGTGCCAGCAGCCCCGGACCAGGTGAGGGCTCCTACGAGCAGTACTTC. This chain joins TRBV7-6 and TRBJ2-7, with D tentatively TRBD2 (5 bases). Germline CDR1 is SGHVS and CDR2 is FNYEAQ. This CDR3 comprises 16 residues. Trimming took 5 bases from V and 0 from J, leaving 17 bases between them.

The chain is built from TRBV7-2 and TRBJ1-5; perhaps TRBD1 as D (5 bases). Trimming cost V 1 base and J 3 bases, with 13 bases left between them. The CDR3 spans 16 residues. The V gene's germline CDR1 is SGHTA and CDR2 FQGNSA. The DNA for the CDR3 is TGTGCCAGCAGCTTAGGGACACATGGCCCCAATCAGCCCCAGCATTTT. Translating gives CASSLGTHGPNQPQHF.

As DNA, the CDR3 is TGTGCCAGCAGCTTTCCCCGACGGGGAGAATTGTACGAGCAGTACTTC. Protein: CASSFPRRGELYEQYF. This chain connects TRBV5-5 to TRBJ2-7; TRBD2 is a possible D gene (5 bases). From germline, CDR1 is SGHKS and CDR2 YYEKEE (reference sequence). The V end lost 2 bases, the J end lost 4 bases, and 19 bases lay between the germline ends. The CDR3 is 16 residues long.

V usage is TRBV19 and J usage is TRBJ1-1, with TRBD1 as a possible D gene (6 bases). Germline V gene sequence: CDR1 LNHDA, CDR2 SQIVND (reference sequence). V was shortened by 1 base and J by 0 bases, with 18 bases between the two germline ends. CDR3 length equals 18 residues. The CDR3 loop is CASSIGSGRTDLNTEAFF. CDR3 coding DNA: TGTGCCAGTAGTATAGGGAGCGGCAGGACAGATTTGAACACTGAAGCTTTCTTT.

With regard to this clone: Other DNA sequences in this specimen translate into the identical CDR3. The rearrangement joins TRBV9 to TRBJ2-7; 8 nucleotides align to TRBD1. CDR3 length: 15 amino acids. From germline, CDR1 is SGDLS and CDR2 YYNGEE. V lost 2 bases and J lost 0; bases outside the gene matches: 4. The CDR3 region is CASSVSGTGSYEQYF. CDR3 sequence (DNA): TGTGCCAGCAGCGTCTCCGGGACAGGCTCCTACGAGCAGTACTTC.

On this clone: At the DNA level, this CDR3 is encoded by other sequences in the same sample as well. This chain joins TRBV6-6 and TRBJ1-1, with unresolved D. V shed 2 bases and J shed 5 bases, with 9 bases lying between them. The CDR3 extends over 13 amino acids. The germline V gene encodes CDR1 MNHNY and CDR2 SVGAGI (reference sequence). CDR3: CASSYGGSTEAFF. The DNA for the CDR3 is TGTGCCAGCAGTTACGGTGGGAGTACTGAAGCTTTCTTT.

A remark on this clone: Other DNA sequences within the sample encode an identical CDR3. The chain combines TRBV6-5 with TRBJ2-3; D remains ambiguous. The CDR3 consists of 13 residues. Trimming cost V 0 bases and J 3 bases, with 4 bases left between them. Looked up from germline, CDR1 is MNHEY and CDR2 is SVGAGI. CDR3 bases: TGTGCCAGCAGTTACTCCGGAACAGATACGCAGTATTTT. As protein: CASSYSGTDTQYF.

The rearrangement uses TRBV5-1 and TRBJ1-4; maybe TRBD1 (5 bases). The germline CDR1 and CDR2 sequences are SGHRS and YFSETQ. The CDR3 covers 18 residues. V dropped 5 bases and J dropped 0 bases, with 20 bases sitting between them. This CDR3 is CASRPGTEAIATNEKLFF. The CDR3, as DNA: TGCGCCAGCAGGCCTGGGACGGAGGCCATTGCAACTAATGAAAAACTGTTTTTT. Drawing the rest from reference TRBV5-1 and TRBJ1-4, the complete variable domain is KAGVTQTPRYLIKTRGQQVTLSCSPISGHRSVSWYQQTPGQGLQFLFEYFSETQRNKGNFPGRFSGRQFSNSRSEMNVSTLELGDSALYLCASRPGTEAIATNEKLFFGSGTQLSVL.

The V gene is TRBV5-4, the J gene TRBJ2-2, with 11 nucleotides matching TRBD2. The germline V gene encodes CDR1 SGHNT and CDR2 YYREEE (reference sequence). The CDR3 has 16 residues. Trimming cost V 5 bases and J 2 bases; bases outside gene matches: 5. The CDR3 DNA follows: TGTGCCAGCAGTGATCTAGCGGGGGGAAACACCGGGGAGCTGTTTTTT. It encodes CASSDLAGGNTGELFF.

This clone was detected only a few times. This chain uses TRBV27 with TRBJ1-5; D gene ambiguous. The germline gives CDR1 MNHEY, CDR2 SMNVEV (reference sequence). The CDR3 is 14 amino acids. V lost 6 bases and J 0 bases, leaving 9 bases between the germline ends. CDR3 bases: TGTGCCAGCAGCCAGTCTGATAGCAATCAGCCCCAGCATTTT. As protein: CASSQSDSNQPQHF.

The rearrangement uses TRBV11-2 and TRBJ2-3, with 7 bases that match TRBD2. Germline V gene lookup returns CDR1 SGHAT and CDR2 FQNNGV. This CDR3 has 15 residues. The J segment lost 6 bases and the V segment lost 6 bases, leaving 12 bases of the junction unmatched. This chain's CDR3 is CASSPSAKGGDTQYF. The DNA for the CDR3 is TGTGCCAGCAGTCCCTCGGCAAAGGGAGGGGATACGCAGTATTTT.

The chain joins TRBV4-1 to TRBJ1-2; D is undetermined. Per the germline V gene, CDR1 is MGHRA and CDR2 is YSYEKL. The V end was cut by 2 bases, the J end by 6 bases, with 10 bases between. The CDR3 spans 13 residues. CDR3 in amino acids: CASSQNERDGYTF. CDR3 DNA sequence: TGCGCCAGCAGCCAAAATGAAAGGGATGGCTACACCTTC.

This sequence joins TRBV28 and TRBJ2-7; 7 positions agree with TRBD1. Germline V CDR1 and CDR2: MDHEN, SYDVKM. The CDR3 contains 13 residues. Trimming cost V 8 bases and J 2 bases; bases outside gene matches: 6. This CDR3 is CASQTGWAYEQYF. CDR3 coding DNA: TGTGCCAGCCAGACAGGGTGGGCCTACGAGCAGTACTTC. Full variable domain (rest looked up from reference TRBV28 and TRBJ2-7): DVKVTQSSRYLVKRTGEKVFLECVQDMDHENMFWYRQDPGLGLRLIYFSYDVKMKEKGDIPEGYSVSREKKERFSLILESASTNQTSMYLCASQTGWAYEQYFGPGTRLTVT.

The chain joins TRBV5-1 to TRBJ1-2; no definite D call. Germline CDR1 and CDR2: SGHRS and YFSETQ. The ends were cut back, 0 bases at V and 3 bases at J, with 15 bases in the middle. CDR3 length equals 16 residues. For the CDR3, the DNA is TGCGCCAGCAGCTTGGGTGGAGAGGACGGATACTATGGCTACACCTTC. Amino acids: CASSLGGEDGYYGYTF.

The V call is TRBV2, the J call TRBJ2-5, with a tentative D call TRBD1 (5 bases). The V gene lost 2 bases and the J gene lost 2 bases, with 12 bases spanning the gap. Germline V CDR1 and CDR2: SNHLY, FYNNEI. This CDR3 has 15 amino acids. CDR3 nucleotides: TGTGCCAGCAGTGAACCCGAGGACAAACAAGAGACCCAGTACTTC. Translation: CASSEPEDKQETQYF.

This clone was counted a single time. The chain couples TRBV10-1 to TRBJ1-4, with D perhaps matching TRBD1 (5 bases). The germline CDR1 and CDR2 sequences are WNHNN and SYGVQD (reference sequence). Trimming shortened V by 9 bases and J by 4 bases, and 15 bases separated the two germline ends. The CDR3 is made up of 14 amino acids. Here the CDR3 DNA reads TGCGCCAGTAACGACAGACAGCATAATGAAAAACTGTTTTTT. Protein sequence: CASNDRQHNEKLFF.